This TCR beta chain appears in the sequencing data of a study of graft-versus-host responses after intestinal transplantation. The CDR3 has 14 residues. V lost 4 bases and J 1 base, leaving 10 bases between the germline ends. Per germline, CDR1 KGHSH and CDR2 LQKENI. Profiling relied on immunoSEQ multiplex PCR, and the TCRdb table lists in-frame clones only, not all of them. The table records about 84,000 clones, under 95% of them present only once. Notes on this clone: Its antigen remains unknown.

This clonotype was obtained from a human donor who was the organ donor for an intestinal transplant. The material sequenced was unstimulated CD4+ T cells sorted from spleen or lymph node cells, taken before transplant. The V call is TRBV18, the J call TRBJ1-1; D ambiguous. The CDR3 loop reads CASSRDTQNTEAFF. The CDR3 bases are TGTGCCAGCTCACGAGACACCCAGAACACTGAAGCTTTCTTT. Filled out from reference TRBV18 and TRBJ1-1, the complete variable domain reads NAGVMQNPRHLVRRRGQEARLRCSPMKGHSHVYWYRQLPEEGLKFMVYLQKENIIDESGMPKERFSAEFPKEGPSILRIQQVVRGDSAAYFCASSRDTQNTEAFFGQGTRLTVV.